This passage covers 18 T cell receptor beta chains from one sample sequenced in a study of T cell changes during pregnancy in multiple sclerosis. The data were produced by immunoSEQ multiplex PCR, yet TCRdb's version contains in-frame clones alone and is incomplete. The repertoire includes over 35,000 clones, 94% of them detected once, and about 0.4% sits in the top ten. Sample: CD4+ T cells from peripheral blood mononuclear cells, taken in the second trimester of pregnancy. The receptor source for this set is a female donor with multiple sclerosis, enrolled in a pregnancy study.

This chain connects TRBV4-2 to TRBJ2-5; 10 bases fit TRBD1. The length of the CDR3 is 17 residues. Looked up from germline, CDR1 is LGHNA and CDR2 is YNFKEQ. With 0 bases clipped from V and 4 bases from J, the junction kept 8 bases outside the gene matches. The CDR3 sequence: CASSQELRTGGGETQYF. In DNA, the CDR3 is TGTGCCAGCAGCCAAGAACTAAGGACAGGGGGAGGAGAGACCCAGTACTTC.

CDR3 coding DNA: TGTGCCAGCAGCCCACCGGGCCGGGAGTATGAGCAGTACTTC. This sequence encodes CASSPPGREYEQYF. The rearrangement joins TRBV5-4 to TRBJ2-7; perhaps TRBD2 as D (6 bases). This CDR3 has 14 amino acids. Germline loops: CDR1 SGHNT, CDR2 YYREEE (reference sequence). V was cut by 4 bases and J by 7 bases, with 18 bases left in between.

This chain joins TRBV7-7 and TRBJ2-1; 7 bases fit TRBD2. CDR3 length: 16 amino acids. V was pared by 3 bases and J by 8 bases, with 13 bases of the junction left unmatched. Per the germline V gene, CDR1 is SSHAT and CDR2 is FNYEAQ (reference sequence). The CDR3, as DNA: TGTGCCAGCAGCTTTAAGGCGGGAGTAGGCGTGGATGAGCAGTTCTTC. As protein: CASSFKAGVGVDEQFF.

The J gene is TRBJ2-7, the V gene TRBV30; no reliable D call. Trimming shortened V by 2 bases and J by 7 bases, and 21 bases separated the two germline ends. Germline values: CDR1 GTSNPN, CDR2 SVGIG (reference sequence). CDR3 size: 15 residues. CDR3 coding DNA: TGTGCCTGGAGTCTCGATTGGGCCTACATGGCGGAGCAGTACTTC. This codes for CAWSLDWAYMAEQYF.

The J gene is TRBJ1-5, the V gene TRBV19; 7 nucleotides line up with TRBD1. V lost 2 bases to trimming and J lost 0 bases; unmatched junction nucleotides: 4. This CDR3 spans 16 amino acids. Germline V gene sequence: CDR1 LNHDA, CDR2 SQIVND (reference sequence). The CDR3, as DNA: TGTGCCAGTAGTATATCAGGGGGGTATAGCAATCAGCCCCAGCATTTT. This sequence encodes CASSISGGYSNQPQHF.

This chain uses TRBV7-2 with TRBJ1-4; tentatively, D is TRBD1 (6 bases). This CDR3 spans 16 amino acids. With 1 base removed from V and 4 bases from J, the gap between germline ends came to 13 bases. Per the germline V gene, CDR1 is SGHTA and CDR2 is FQGNSA. DNA for the CDR3: TGTGCCAGCAGCTTAGGAGGGGGACGAGTTAATGAAAAACTGTTTTTT. It encodes CASSLGGGRVNEKLFF.

Here the CDR3 DNA reads TGTGCCACCGCACCCGGGGATTATGGCTACACCTTC. Protein sequence: CATAPGDYGYTF. The V and J genes are TRBV19 and TRBJ1-2, with D unresolved. Germline CDR1 reads LNHDA; CDR2 reads SQIVND (reference sequence). The CDR3 is 12 amino acids. V lost 10 bases to trimming and J lost 5 bases, with 14 bases between them.

The chain uses TRBV18 and TRBJ1-5, with D maybe TRBD1 (6 bases). CDR3 length equals 16 residues. Germline V CDR1 and CDR2: KGHSH, LQKENI. V dropped 3 bases and J dropped 5 bases, with 17 bases sitting between them. Here the CDR3 DNA reads TGTGCCAGCTCACCGCAGTCCGGGACACCATATCAGCCCCAGCATTTT. This gives the protein CASSPQSGTPYQPQHF.

Here the CDR3 DNA reads TGTGCCAGCAGCTTAGGCCAAGCCGAGCAGTACTTC. This codes for CASSLGQAEQYF. J is TRBJ2-7 and V is TRBV7-6; D is uncertain. Trimming removed 1 base at V and 6 bases at J, with 7 bases between. Germline values: CDR1 SGHVS, CDR2 FNYEAQ. The CDR3 length is 12 residues.

The chain recombines TRBV7-9 with TRBJ1-4; the match to TRBD1 covers 8 bases. V lost 4 bases and J lost 6; bases outside the gene matches: 7. CDR3 size: 15 residues. Germline CDR1 reads SEHNR; CDR2 reads FQNEAQ (reference sequence). The CDR3 bases are TGTGCCAGCAGCTCCCGATCGGACAGGGATGAAAAACTGTTTTTT. Translated: CASSSRSDRDEKLFF.

This clone was detected once. The V and J genes are TRBV7-2 and TRBJ1-1, with D uncertain. The germline gives CDR1 SGHTA, CDR2 FQGNSA. The CDR3 spans 12 residues. Trimming took off 3 bases at V and 4 bases at J, with 6 bases between the two ends. CDR3 in amino acids: CASSFFGTEAFF. Here the CDR3 DNA reads TGTGCCAGCAGCTTCTTCGGCACTGAAGCTTTCTTT.

The rearrangement joins TRBV7-8 to TRBJ1-5; D perhaps matches TRBD1 (5 bases). V shed 6 bases and J shed 2 bases, with 14 bases lying between them. The V gene's germline CDR1 is SGHVS and CDR2 FQNEAQ. The CDR3 runs 15 residues. The CDR3 DNA follows: TGTGCCAGCAGGGATACGGGGGGAGGCAATCAGCCCCAGCATTTT. This translates into CASRDTGGGNQPQHF.

The gene calls are TRBV27 and TRBJ2-2; TRBD1 might be the D (5 bases). CDR3 length equals 15 residues. Trimming shortened V by 5 bases and J by 7 bases, and 17 bases separated the two germline ends. Germline V lookup: CDR1 MNHEY, CDR2 SMNVEV (reference sequence). DNA of the CDR3: TGTGCCAGCAGTCTCGTTACAGGTTTTATCGGGGAGCTGTTTTTT. It codes for CASSLVTGFIGELFF.

V usage is TRBV27 and J usage is TRBJ1-1; D uncertain. This CDR3 is built from 12 residues. Per germline, CDR1 MNHEY and CDR2 SMNVEV (reference sequence). The ends were cut back, 6 bases at V and 7 bases at J, with 12 bases in the middle. The CDR3 DNA reads as TGTGCCAGCAGCCTTACGGCGGGTGAAGCTTTCTTT. It encodes CASSLTAGEAFF.

The chain links TRBV4-1 to TRBJ2-7; 14 positions match TRBD2. The V gene's germline CDR1 is MGHRA and CDR2 YSYEKL. The CDR3 sequence is 15 residues long. V was clipped by 4 bases and J by 8 bases; unmatched bases: 7. The CDR3 region is CASSPKGLAGEKQYF. The CDR3 DNA reads TGCGCCAGCAGCCCTAAGGGACTAGCGGGAGAGAAGCAGTACTTC.

This clone was seen a single time. The gene calls are TRBV5-1 and TRBJ2-1; 11 positions agree with TRBD2. Germline CDR1 SGHRS, CDR2 YFSETQ. The junction had 18 bases not matched to a gene; V was cut back by 4 bases and J by 6 bases. The CDR3 spans 19 residues. CDR3 coding DNA: TGCGCCAGCAGCAGATTAGCGGGAGGGCCGTTGGCCCACAGCAATGAGCAGTTCTTC. It encodes CASSRLAGGPLAHSNEQFF.

The V gene is TRBV19, the J gene TRBJ1-4; 7 nucleotides line up with TRBD1. V lost 3 bases, J lost 5 bases, and 6 bases stayed unmatched. The CDR3 extends over 15 amino acids. Germline V gives CDR1 LNHDA, CDR2 SQIVND (reference sequence). The CDR3 bases are TGTGCCAGTAGTATGGCTTGGGGACAGAATGAAAAACTGTTTTTT. This codes for CASSMAWGQNEKLFF.

DNA for the CDR3: TGCGCCAGCAGCCAAGATCCTGGGCAGGGGAATAGCAATCAGCCCCAGCATTTT. It yields the protein CASSQDPGQGNSNQPQHF. The chain employs TRBV4-1 and TRBJ1-5, with a tentative D call TRBD1 (6 bases). The V gene's germline CDR1 is MGHRA and CDR2 YSYEKL. CDR3 size: 18 residues. Trimming removed 0 bases at V and 0 bases at J, with 15 bases between.